A single sample is the source of the 18 T cell receptor beta chains below, sequenced in a study of cytomegalovirus exposure and HLA in healthy donors. The repertoire was sequenced with immunoSEQ multiplex PCR; TCRdb's copy has only in-frame clones and lacks some. The table records 150,000 or so clones, more than 80% of them present only once. The sequencing sample was made of PBMCs. These receptors came from a woman aged 25 to 39 in good health and CMV-seropositive.

This chain links TRBV2 with TRBJ1-5; D gene unclear. The CDR3 totals 12 residues. Germline V gives CDR1 SNHLY, CDR2 FYNNEI. Deletions cut 6 bases from V and 6 bases from J, with 9 bases between. CDR3 nucleotides: TGTGCCAGCAGGGACTCCGTTCAGCCCCAGCATTTT. Its translation is CASRDSVQPQHF. Based on the CDR3 plus reference TRBV2 and TRBJ1-5, the full variable domain is EPEVTQTPSHQVTQMGQEVILRCVPISNHLYFYWYRQILGQKVEFLVSFYNNEISEKSEIFDDQFSVERPDGSNFTLKIRSTKLEDSAMYFCASRDSVQPQHFGDGTRLSIL.

This rearrangement joins TRBV4-2 to TRBJ1-6, with D possibly being TRBD1 (5 bases). V was shortened by 0 bases and J by 6 bases, with 15 bases between the two germline ends. Germline values: CDR1 LGHNA, CDR2 YNFKEQ. The CDR3 loop spans 17 amino acids. The CDR3 DNA reads as TGTGCCAGCAGCCAAGAAAGCTGGACAAGTCTTAATTCACCCCTCCACTTT. Encoded protein: CASSQESWTSLNSPLHF.

The V call is TRBV7-8, the J call TRBJ2-7; 7 bases are shared with TRBD2. From germline, CDR1 is SGHVS and CDR2 FQNEAQ. The CDR3 is 15 residues long. V lost 7 bases and J lost 0; bases outside the gene matches: 9. The CDR3 bases are TGTGCCAGCACCTACCGGGGGAGGGGCTCCTACGAGCAGTACTTC. Amino acid sequence: CASTYRGRGSYEQYF.

The chain combines TRBV2 with TRBJ2-5; a possible D gene is TRBD1 (7 bases). Germline lookup yields CDR1 SNHLY and CDR2 FYNNEI. The ends were cut back, 6 bases at V and 4 bases at J, with 15 bases in the middle. The CDR3 sequence is 14 residues long. The CDR3 protein is CASSDRARGETQYF. The CDR3 DNA reads as TGTGCCAGCAGCGACAGGGCGCGGGGAGAGACCCAGTACTTC.

The chain combines TRBV27 with TRBJ2-7; D is perhaps TRBD1 (5 bases). CDR3 size: 13 residues. Trimming removed 7 bases at V and 2 bases at J, with 12 bases between. From germline, CDR1 is MNHEY and CDR2 SMNVEV (reference sequence). CDR3: CASKFGAAYEQYF. The CDR3 coding sequence is TGTGCCAGCAAGTTTGGGGCGGCCTACGAGCAGTACTTC.

The J gene is TRBJ2-6, the V gene TRBV4-1; no clear D. The germline gives CDR1 MGHRA, CDR2 YSYEKL. The CDR3 runs 18 residues. Trimming cost V 0 bases and J 0 bases, with 12 bases left between them. This chain's CDR3 is CASSQETSRTSGANVLTF. The CDR3 coding sequence is TGCGCCAGCAGCCAAGAAACGAGTAGAACCTCTGGGGCCAACGTCCTGACTTTC.

V and J are TRBV29-1 and TRBJ1-2; maybe TRBD1 (6 bases). CDR3 length: 14 amino acids. Trimming took off 8 bases at V and 6 bases at J, with 22 bases between the two ends. Germline V gives CDR1 SQVTM, CDR2 ANQGSEA. The CDR3 protein is CSFLDRATWNGYTF. For the CDR3, the DNA is TGCAGCTTTTTGGACAGAGCTACCTGGAATGGCTACACCTTC.

The chain employs TRBV7-9 and TRBJ1-1, with 7 bases matching TRBD1. Germline V gene data show CDR1 as SEHNR and CDR2 as FQNEAQ (reference sequence). V was clipped by 6 bases and J by 1 base; unmatched bases: 8. The CDR3 sequence is 15 residues long. The CDR3 nucleotides read TGTGCCAGCAGTCTACAGACAGGGCCGAACACTGAAGCTTTCTTT. The encoded protein is CASSLQTGPNTEAFF.

The J gene is TRBJ1-4, the V gene TRBV28, with D possibly matching TRBD1 (6 bases). Looked up from germline, CDR1 is MDHEN and CDR2 is SYDVKM. The ends were cut back, 1 base at V and 5 bases at J, with 11 bases in the middle. This CDR3 region has 15 residues. In DNA, the CDR3 is TGTGCCAGCAGTTTATACCAAACAGGGAATGAAAAACTGTTTTTT. This sequence encodes CASSLYQTGNEKLFF.

This clone was recorded once. This rearrangement joins TRBV13 to TRBJ1-1, with 10 bases aligning to TRBD1. This CDR3 comprises 15 residues. CDR1 and CDR2 (germline): PRHDT, FYEKMQ (reference sequence). The V gene end was trimmed by 6 bases and the J gene end by 3 bases; junction bases not matched to a gene: 7. The CDR3 loop reads CASRKDRGQDTEAFF. In DNA form, the CDR3 reads TGTGCCAGCAGAAAAGACAGGGGGCAGGACACTGAAGCTTTCTTT.

V gene TRBV6-1 combines with J gene TRBJ1-2; D is possibly TRBD1 (5 bases). The CDR3 contains 15 residues. V was shortened by 7 bases and J by 5 bases, with 20 bases between the two germline ends. Germline-derived CDR1 and CDR2 are MNHNS and SASEGT. The DNA of the CDR3 is TGTGCCAGCATTCCAACAAAGGGGCGTCTTTATGGCTACACCTTC. It yields the protein CASIPTKGRLYGYTF.

This sequence joins TRBV5-1 and TRBJ2-1; no reliable D call. Per the germline V gene, CDR1 is SGHRS and CDR2 is YFSETQ. Trimming took 4 bases from V and 4 from J, leaving 12 bases between them. The CDR3 totals 14 residues. The CDR3 region is CASSPRYGYNEQFF. Written as DNA, the CDR3 is TGCGCCAGCAGCCCCCGGTACGGTTACAATGAGCAGTTCTTC.

This clone occurred once. This chain joins TRBV9 and TRBJ2-7; perhaps TRBD2 as D (5 bases). V shed 0 bases and J shed 7 bases, with 11 bases lying between them. The V gene's germline CDR1 is SGDLS and CDR2 YYNGEE. The CDR3 runs 13 residues. CDR3 sequence: CASSVEFGREQYF. CDR3 coding DNA: TGTGCCAGCAGCGTAGAATTTGGGAGAGAGCAGTACTTC.

The J gene is TRBJ2-1, the V gene TRBV5-1; 9 nucleotides agree with TRBD2. After removal of 1 base from V and 9 bases from J, the junction contained 11 bases not matched to a gene. Germline CDR1 reads SGHRS; CDR2 reads YFSETQ. This CDR3 has 16 amino acids. The CDR3 here is CASSLFSAGGLTEQFF. As DNA, the CDR3 is TGCGCCAGCAGCTTGTTCTCGGCGGGAGGGTTGACTGAGCAGTTCTTC.

The V call is TRBV5-1, the J call TRBJ2-5, with D maybe TRBD1 (6 bases). Trimming shortened V by 4 bases and J by 0 bases, and 13 bases separated the two germline ends. The V gene's germline CDR1 is SGHRS and CDR2 YFSETQ. This CDR3 region has 15 residues. CDR3 nucleotides: TGCGCCAGCAGCACCCAAGCAGGGGACCAAGAGACCCAGTACTTC. Protein: CASSTQAGDQETQYF.

This chain links TRBV21-1 with TRBJ1-1; the D call of TRBD1 is as the table states it, not checked on the DNA. TRBV21-1 is deemed a pseudogene. The length of the CDR3 is 14 residues. CDR3 sequence: CASSGTVQNTEAFF. The CDR3 DNA reads TGTGCCAGCAGCGGAACAGTCCAGAACACTGAAGCTTTCTTT.

The chain links TRBV28 to TRBJ1-1; D might be TRBD1 (6 bases). V was pared by 6 bases and J by 0 bases, with 20 bases between. The CDR3 extends over 17 amino acids. Germline assignment: CDR1 MDHEN and CDR2 SYDVKM. CDR3 sequence (DNA): TGTGCCAGCAGAACCGCAGGGGCCGCGCCGCTGAACACTGAAGCTTTCTTT. Protein: CASRTAGAAPLNTEAFF.

V gene TRBV2 combines with J gene TRBJ1-3; D is undetermined. The CDR3 extends over 13 amino acids. Trimming cost V 5 bases and J 2 bases, with 7 bases left between them. Germline assignment: CDR1 SNHLY and CDR2 FYNNEI. The CDR3 DNA reads TGTGCCAGCAGTTTCTCCCCTGGAAACACCATATATTTT. Protein: CASSFSPGNTIYF.